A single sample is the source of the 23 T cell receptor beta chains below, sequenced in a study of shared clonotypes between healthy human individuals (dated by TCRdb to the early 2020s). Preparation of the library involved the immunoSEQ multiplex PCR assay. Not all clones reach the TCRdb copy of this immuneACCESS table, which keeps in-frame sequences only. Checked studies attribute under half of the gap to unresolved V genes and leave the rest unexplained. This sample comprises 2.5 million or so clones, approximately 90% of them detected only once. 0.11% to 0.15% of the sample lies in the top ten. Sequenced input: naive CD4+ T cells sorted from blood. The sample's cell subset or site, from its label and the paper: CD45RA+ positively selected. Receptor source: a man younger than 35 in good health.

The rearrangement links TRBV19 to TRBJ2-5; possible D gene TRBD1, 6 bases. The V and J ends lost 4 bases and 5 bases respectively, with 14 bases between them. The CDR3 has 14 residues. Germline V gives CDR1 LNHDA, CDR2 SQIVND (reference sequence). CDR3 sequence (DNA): TGTGCCAGTAGTAGTCCAGGGGCGGTGGAGACCCAGTACTTC. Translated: CASSSPGAVETQYF.

The DNA for the CDR3 is TGTGCCTGGAGTGTACAATCAGATACGCAGTATTTT. Translating it yields CAWSVQSDTQYF. This chain connects TRBV30 to TRBJ2-3, with no clear D. Germline V CDR1 and CDR2: GTSNPN, SVGIG (reference sequence). The CDR3 is 12 amino acids. V lost 0 bases to trimming and J lost 4 bases, with 5 bases between them.

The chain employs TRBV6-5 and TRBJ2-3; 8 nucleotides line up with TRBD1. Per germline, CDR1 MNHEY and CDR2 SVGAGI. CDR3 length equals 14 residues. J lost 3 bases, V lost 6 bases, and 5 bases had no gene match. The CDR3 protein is CASSTGGKTDTQYF. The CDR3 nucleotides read TGTGCCAGCAGCACAGGGGGGAAGACAGATACGCAGTATTTT.

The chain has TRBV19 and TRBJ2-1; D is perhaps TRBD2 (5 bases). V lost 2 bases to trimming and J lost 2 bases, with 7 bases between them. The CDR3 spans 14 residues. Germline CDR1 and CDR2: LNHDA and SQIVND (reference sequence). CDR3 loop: CASSITGTYNEQFF. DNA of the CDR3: TGTGCCAGTAGTATAACGGGGACCTACAATGAGCAGTTCTTC.

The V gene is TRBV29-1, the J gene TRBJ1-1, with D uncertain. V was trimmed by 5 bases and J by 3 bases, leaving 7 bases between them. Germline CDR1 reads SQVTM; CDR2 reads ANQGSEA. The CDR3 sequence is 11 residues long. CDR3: CSVSFDTEAFF. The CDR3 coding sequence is TGCAGCGTTAGCTTTGACACTGAAGCTTTCTTT.

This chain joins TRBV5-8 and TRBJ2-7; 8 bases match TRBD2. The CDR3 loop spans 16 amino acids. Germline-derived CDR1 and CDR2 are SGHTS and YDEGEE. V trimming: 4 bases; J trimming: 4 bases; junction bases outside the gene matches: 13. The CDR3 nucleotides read TGTGCCAGCAGCCTCCGGGACGGGCGCGGGAGGTACGAGCAGTACTTC. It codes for CASSLRDGRGRYEQYF.

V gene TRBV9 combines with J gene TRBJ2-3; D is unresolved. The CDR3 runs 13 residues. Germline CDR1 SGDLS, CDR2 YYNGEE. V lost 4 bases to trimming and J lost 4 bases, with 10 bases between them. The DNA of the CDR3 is TGTGCCAGCAGCCGACAATCCCCAGATACGCAGTATTTT. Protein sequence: CASSRQSPDTQYF.

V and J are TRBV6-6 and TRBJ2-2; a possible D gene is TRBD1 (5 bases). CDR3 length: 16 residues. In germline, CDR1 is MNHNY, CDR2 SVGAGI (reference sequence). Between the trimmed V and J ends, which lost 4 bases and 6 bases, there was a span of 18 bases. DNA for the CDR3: TGTGCCAGCAGTTTCACAGGAAACCAGGGATCCGGGGAGCTGTTTTTT. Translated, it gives CASSFTGNQGSGELFF.

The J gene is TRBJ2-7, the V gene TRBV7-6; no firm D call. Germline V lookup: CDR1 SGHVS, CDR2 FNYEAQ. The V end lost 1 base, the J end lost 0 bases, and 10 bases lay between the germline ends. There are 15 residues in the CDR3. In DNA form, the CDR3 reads TGTGCCAGCAGCTTAGATGGCGCCGCCTCCTACGAGCAGTACTTC. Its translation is CASSLDGAASYEQYF.

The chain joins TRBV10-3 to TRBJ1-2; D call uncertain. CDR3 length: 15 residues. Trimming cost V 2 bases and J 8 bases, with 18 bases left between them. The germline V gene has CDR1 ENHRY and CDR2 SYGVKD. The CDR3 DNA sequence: TGTGCCATCAGTGAGCAGGACGGACGGCTCGGGGGCTACACCTTC. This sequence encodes CAISEQDGRLGGYTF.

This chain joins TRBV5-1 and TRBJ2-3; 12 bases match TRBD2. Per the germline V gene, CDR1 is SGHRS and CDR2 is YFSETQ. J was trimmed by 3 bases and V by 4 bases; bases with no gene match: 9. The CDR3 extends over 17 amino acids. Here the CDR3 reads CASSLDPSGGATDTQYF. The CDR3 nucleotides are TGCGCCAGCAGCCTGGACCCTAGCGGGGGGGCAACAGATACGCAGTATTTT.

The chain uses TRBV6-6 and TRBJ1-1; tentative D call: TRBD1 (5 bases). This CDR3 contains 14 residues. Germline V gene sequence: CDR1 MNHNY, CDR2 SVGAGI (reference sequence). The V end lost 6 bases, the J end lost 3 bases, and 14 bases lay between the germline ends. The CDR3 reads CASRPRGLDTEAFF. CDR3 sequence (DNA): TGTGCCAGCAGACCCCGGGGACTGGACACTGAAGCTTTCTTT.

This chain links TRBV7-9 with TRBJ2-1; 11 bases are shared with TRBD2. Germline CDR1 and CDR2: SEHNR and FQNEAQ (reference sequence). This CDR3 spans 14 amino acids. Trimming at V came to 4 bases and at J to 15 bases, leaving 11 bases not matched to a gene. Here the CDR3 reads CASSSAGLAERAFF. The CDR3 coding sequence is TGTGCCAGCAGCTCCGCGGGACTAGCGGAGAGGGCGTTCTTC. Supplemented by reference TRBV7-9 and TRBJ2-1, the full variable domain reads DTGVSQNPRHKITKRGQNVTFRCDPISEHNRLYWYRQTLGQGPEFLTYFQNEAQLEKSRLLSDRFSAERPKGSFSTLEIQRTEQGDSAMYLCASSSAGLAERAFFGPGTRLTVL.

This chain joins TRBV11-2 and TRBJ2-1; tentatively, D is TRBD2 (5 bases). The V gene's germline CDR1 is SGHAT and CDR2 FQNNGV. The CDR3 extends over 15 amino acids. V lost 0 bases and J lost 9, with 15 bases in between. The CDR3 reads CASSLDHGRGGEQFF. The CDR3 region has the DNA TGTGCCAGCAGCTTAGATCATGGGAGAGGCGGTGAGCAGTTCTTC.

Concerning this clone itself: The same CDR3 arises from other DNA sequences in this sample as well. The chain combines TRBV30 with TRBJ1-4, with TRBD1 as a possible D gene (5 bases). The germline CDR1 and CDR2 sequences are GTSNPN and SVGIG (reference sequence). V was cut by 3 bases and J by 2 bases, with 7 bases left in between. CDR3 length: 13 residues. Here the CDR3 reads CAWRGGTNEKLFF. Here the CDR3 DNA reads TGTGCCTGGAGGGGGGGGACTAATGAAAAACTGTTTTTT.

In DNA, the CDR3 is TGTGCCAGTACCCGGGACAATGAGCAGTTCTTC. As protein: CASTRDNEQFF. The chain carries TRBV19 and TRBJ2-1; D is undetermined. V lost 7 bases to trimming and J lost 5 bases, with 6 bases between them. Germline V gene lookup returns CDR1 LNHDA and CDR2 SQIVND (reference sequence). The CDR3 runs 11 residues.

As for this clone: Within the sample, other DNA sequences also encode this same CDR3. The CDR3, as DNA: TGTGCCAGCAGCCTCCGGGAGAACACTGAAGCTTTCTTT. It is translated as CASSLRENTEAFF. The rearrangement links TRBV7-9 to TRBJ1-1; D not resolved. Germline-derived CDR1 and CDR2 are SEHNR and FQNEAQ (reference sequence). Trimming cost V 5 bases and J 1 base, with 8 bases left between them. The CDR3 consists of 13 residues.

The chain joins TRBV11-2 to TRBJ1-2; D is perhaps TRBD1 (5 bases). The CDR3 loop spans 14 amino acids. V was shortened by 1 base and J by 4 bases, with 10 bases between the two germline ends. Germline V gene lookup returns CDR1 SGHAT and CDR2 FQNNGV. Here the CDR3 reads CASSLGRGVYGYTF. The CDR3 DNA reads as TGTGCCAGCAGCTTAGGTCGGGGGGTCTATGGCTACACCTTC. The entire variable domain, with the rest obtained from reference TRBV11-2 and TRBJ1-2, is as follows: EAGVAQSPRYKIIEKRQSVAFWCNPISGHATLYWYQQILGQGPKLLIQFQNNGVVDDSQLPKDRFSAERLKGVDSTLKIQPAKLEDSAVYLCASSLGRGVYGYTFGSGTRLTVV.

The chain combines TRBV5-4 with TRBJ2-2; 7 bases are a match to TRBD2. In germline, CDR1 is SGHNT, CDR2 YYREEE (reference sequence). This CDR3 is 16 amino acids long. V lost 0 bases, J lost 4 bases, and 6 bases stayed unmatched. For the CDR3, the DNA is TGTGCCAGCAGCTTGGCGGCTAGCGGCATCACCGGGGAGCTGTTTTTT. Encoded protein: CASSLAASGITGELFF.

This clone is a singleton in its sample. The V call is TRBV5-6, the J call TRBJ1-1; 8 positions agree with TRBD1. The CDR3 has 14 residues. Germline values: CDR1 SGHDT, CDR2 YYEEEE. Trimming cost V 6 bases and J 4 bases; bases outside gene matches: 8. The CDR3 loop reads CASTPIQGGTEAFF. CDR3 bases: TGTGCCAGCACCCCTATACAGGGGGGCACTGAAGCTTTCTTT.

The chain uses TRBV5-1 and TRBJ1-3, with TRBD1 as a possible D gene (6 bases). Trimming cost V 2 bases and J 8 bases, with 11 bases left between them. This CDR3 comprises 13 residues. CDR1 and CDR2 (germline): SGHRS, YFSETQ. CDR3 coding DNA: TGCGCCAGCAGCTTAACAGGGTTGGACACCATATATTTT. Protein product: CASSLTGLDTIYF.

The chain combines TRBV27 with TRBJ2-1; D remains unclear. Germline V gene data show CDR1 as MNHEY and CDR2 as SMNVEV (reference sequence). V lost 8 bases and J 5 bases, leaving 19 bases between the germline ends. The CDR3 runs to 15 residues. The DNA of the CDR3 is TGTGCCAGCGCCCCTGGTGGGCGGCCAAACAATGAGCAGTTCTTC. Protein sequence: CASAPGGRPNNEQFF.

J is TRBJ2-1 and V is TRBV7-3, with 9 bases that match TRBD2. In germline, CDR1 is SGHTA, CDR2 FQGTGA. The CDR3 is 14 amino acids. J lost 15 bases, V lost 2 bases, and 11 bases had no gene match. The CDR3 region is CASSLDVASGVLFF. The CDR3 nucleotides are TGTGCCAGCAGCTTAGATGTGGCTAGCGGGGTCCTGTTCTTC.